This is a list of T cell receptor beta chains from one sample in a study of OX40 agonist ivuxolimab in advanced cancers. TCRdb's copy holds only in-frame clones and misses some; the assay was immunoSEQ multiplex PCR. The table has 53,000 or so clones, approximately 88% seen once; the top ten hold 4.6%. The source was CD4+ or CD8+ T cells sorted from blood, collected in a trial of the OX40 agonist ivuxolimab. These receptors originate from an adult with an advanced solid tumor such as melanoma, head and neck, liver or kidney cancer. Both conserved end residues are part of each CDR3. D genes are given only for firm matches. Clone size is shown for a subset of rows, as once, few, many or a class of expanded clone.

CDR3 DNA: TGTGCCAGCAGTGATAATAGCCGGAGGCAGGATGAGCAGTTCTTC
CDR3 protein: CASSDNSRRQDEQFF
D gene: -
clone size: -
V gene: TRBV25-1
J gene: TRBJ2-1

CDR3 DNA: TGTGCCAGCAGTTTGGTGAATGCGGGACACACCAATTCACCCCTCCACTTT
CDR3 protein: CASSLVNAGHTNSPLHF
D gene: -
clone size: -
V gene: TRBV28
J gene: TRBJ1-6

CDR3 DNA: TGCGCCAGCAGCCCGGGACTCGATACCGGGGAGCTGTTTTTT
CDR3 protein: CASSPGLDTGELFF
D gene: -
clone size: few
V gene: TRBV10-1
J gene: TRBJ2-2

CDR3 DNA: TGCGCCAGCAGCTTGGCCCAACTAGCGGGGATTAGCACAGATACGCAGTATTTT
CDR3 protein: CASSLAQLAGISTDTQYF
D gene: TRBD2
clone size: -
V gene: TRBV5-1
J gene: TRBJ2-3

CDR3 DNA: TGCGCCAGCAGTGAGTCACGAGGCGGAGAGACCCAGTACTTC
CDR3 protein: CASSESRGGETQYF
D gene: -
clone size: -
V gene: TRBV10-1
J gene: TRBJ2-5

CDR3 DNA: TGTGCCAGCAGTCCTCCAGGTCGTCCTAACTATGGCTACACCTTC
CDR3 protein: CASSPPGRPNYGYTF
D gene: -
clone size: -
V gene: TRBV28
J gene: TRBJ1-2

CDR3 DNA: TGTGCCAGCAGCTTATCAGGGGCGGAGACCCAGTACTTC
CDR3 protein: CASSLSGAETQYF
D gene: -
clone size: -
V gene: TRBV7-7
J gene: TRBJ2-5

CDR3 DNA: TGCAGCGTTCCAATATTGGGAGGGGGTGACTATGGCTACACCTTC
CDR3 protein: CSVPILGGGDYGYTF
D gene: -
clone size: -
V gene: TRBV29-1
J gene: TRBJ1-2

CDR3 DNA: TGTGCCAGCTTAACGCGGGGACAGGGGATATACGAGCAGTACTTC
CDR3 protein: CASLTRGQGIYEQYF
D gene: TRBD1
clone size: -
V gene: TRBV28
J gene: TRBJ2-7

CDR3 DNA: TGTGCCAGCAGCCAGAGACAGGGAAACACAGATACGCAGTATTTT
CDR3 protein: CASSQRQGNTDTQYF
D gene: TRBD1
clone size: once
V gene: TRBV7-9
J gene: TRBJ2-3

CDR3 DNA: TGTGCCAGCAGCTTAAACCGGGAAAGTTTGCAGTTCTTC
CDR3 protein: CASSLNRESLQFF
D gene: -
clone size: -
V gene: TRBV7-3
J gene: TRBJ2-1

CDR3 DNA: TGTGCCAGCAGCTTATTTTCGCGGGGGGTGAGGTCTAATGAAAAACTGTTTTTT
CDR3 protein: CASSLFSRGVRSNEKLFF
D gene: -
clone size: -
V gene: TRBV11-2
J gene: TRBJ1-4

CDR3 DNA: TGTGCCAGCAGCTCGCGGACAGGGGACAGCGAGCAGTACTTC
CDR3 protein: CASSSRTGDSEQYF
D gene: TRBD1
clone size: -
V gene: TRBV7-2
J gene: TRBJ2-7

CDR3 DNA: TGCGCCAGCAGCTACTACCTAGGGGGGACCGGAAACACCATATATTTT
CDR3 protein: CASSYYLGGTGNTIYF
D gene: -
clone size: -
V gene: TRBV5-1
J gene: TRBJ1-3

CDR3 DNA: TGTGCCAGTACCTTGAGGGGGGTTGGCACAGATACGCAGTATTTT
CDR3 protein: CASTLRGVGTDTQYF
D gene: -
clone size: few
V gene: TRBV19
J gene: TRBJ2-3

CDR3 DNA: TGTGCCAGTAGTAGAAAGGGACAGGGAGGCTTCCTACGAGAGCAGTACTTC
CDR3 protein: CASSRKGQGGFLREQYF
D gene: TRBD1
clone size: -
V gene: TRBV19
J gene: TRBJ2-7

CDR3 DNA: TGTGCCAGCAGCCCAGCTAGCGGAGTCTACAATGAGCAGTTCTTC
CDR3 protein: CASSPASGVYNEQFF
D gene: TRBD2
clone size: few
V gene: TRBV4-2
J gene: TRBJ2-1

CDR3 DNA: TGTGCCAGCTCACCACTTCTATCGGACAGGGTGGACGAGCAGTACTTC
CDR3 protein: CASSPLLSDRVDEQYF
D gene: TRBD1
clone size: -
V gene: TRBV18
J gene: TRBJ2-7

CDR3 DNA: TGCGCCAGCAGCCAAGAGGCGACAGGGGATTATGGCTACACCTTC
CDR3 protein: CASSQEATGDYGYTF
D gene: TRBD1
clone size: -
V gene: TRBV4-1
J gene: TRBJ1-2

CDR3 DNA: TGTGCCACCAGCACCGGGGAGGGGGCAGCTGGAAACACCATATATTTT
CDR3 protein: CATSTGEGAAGNTIYF
D gene: TRBD1
clone size: -
V gene: TRBV15
J gene: TRBJ1-3

CDR3 DNA: TGCAGTGCCATGCTAGCGGCGAGGCTTGCTTTT
CDR3 protein: CSAMLAARLAF
D gene: TRBD2
clone size: -
V gene: TRBV20-1
J gene: TRBJ2-3

CDR3 DNA: TGCGCCAGCAGCTTGGAGCTAGCGGGAGCCACAGATACGCAGTATTTT
CDR3 protein: CASSLELAGATDTQYF
D gene: TRBD2
clone size: -
V gene: TRBV5-1
J gene: TRBJ2-3

CDR3 DNA: TGTGCTAGCACGGAAGCCTACGAGCAGTACTTC
CDR3 protein: CASTEAYEQYF
D gene: -
clone size: -
V gene: TRBV11-2
J gene: TRBJ2-7

CDR3 DNA: TGTGCCAGCAGCCTAGGACTCGGCACAGATACGCAGTATTTT
CDR3 protein: CASSLGLGTDTQYF
D gene: -
clone size: -
V gene: TRBV14
J gene: TRBJ2-3

CDR3 DNA: TGTGCCAGTAGTATAGTCCAGCGGCAGCAGTTCTTC
CDR3 protein: CASSIVQRQQFF
D gene: -
clone size: -
V gene: TRBV19
J gene: TRBJ2-1

CDR3 DNA: TGTGCCAGCAGCTTGGAACCAGGGTGGGACTACGAGCAGTACTTC
CDR3 protein: CASSLEPGWDYEQYF
D gene: -
clone size: -
V gene: TRBV5-5
J gene: TRBJ2-7

CDR3 DNA: TGCAGCGTTGAAGAGGTCGCGAACACTGAAGCTTTCTTT
CDR3 protein: CSVEEVANTEAFF
D gene: -
clone size: -
V gene: TRBV29-1
J gene: TRBJ1-1

CDR3 DNA: TGTGCCAGTACCAAAGGTACAGGAGGTTTTATAACCCAGCATTTT
CDR3 protein: CASTKGTGGFITQHF
D gene: -
clone size: -
V gene: TRBV19
J gene: TRBJ1-5

CDR3 DNA: TGCGCCAGCAGCCCATTGGGAACAGGGGCGGCTAACTATGGCTACACCTTC
CDR3 protein: CASSPLGTGAANYGYTF
D gene: TRBD1
clone size: few
V gene: TRBV5-1
J gene: TRBJ1-2

CDR3 DNA: TGTGCCAGCAGCCTCCGCGGAGCGGCCCCCTACGAGCAGTACTTC
CDR3 protein: CASSLRGAAPYEQYF
D gene: -
clone size: -
V gene: TRBV11-2
J gene: TRBJ2-7

CDR3 DNA: TGTGCCAGCAACCCGGGACATAGCACAGATACGCAGTATTTT
CDR3 protein: CASNPGHSTDTQYF
D gene: -
clone size: -
V gene: TRBV7-3
J gene: TRBJ2-3

CDR3 DNA: TGTGCCAGCAGCATGGACAGGAACTATGGCTACACCTTC
CDR3 protein: CASSMDRNYGYTF
D gene: TRBD1
clone size: -
V gene: TRBV7-2
J gene: TRBJ1-2

CDR3 DNA: TGTGCCAGCAGCGTAGTTGGCGAGACCCAGTACTTC
CDR3 protein: CASSVVGETQYF
D gene: -
clone size: few
V gene: TRBV9
J gene: TRBJ2-5

CDR3 DNA: TGTGCCAGCAGTTCCCAGGGTTTTGACGAGCAGTACTTC
CDR3 protein: CASSSQGFDEQYF
D gene: -
clone size: -
V gene: TRBV27
J gene: TRBJ2-7

CDR3 DNA: TGTGCCAGCAGCTTTTCCTCCGAGCAGTACTTC
CDR3 protein: CASSFSSEQYF
D gene: -
clone size: -
V gene: TRBV7-8
J gene: TRBJ2-7

CDR3 DNA: TGCGCCACCAAAAACGGAGGCACTGAAGCTTTCTTT
CDR3 protein: CATKNGGTEAFF
D gene: -
clone size: -
V gene: TRBV10-2
J gene: TRBJ1-1

CDR3 DNA: TGTGCCAGCAGTTACTCCGGACAGGGGATGAGGGCTTTCTTT
CDR3 protein: CASSYSGQGMRAFF
D gene: TRBD1
clone size: -
V gene: TRBV6-5
J gene: TRBJ1-1

CDR3 DNA: TGTGCCAGCAGTTTAGGCCCGTCGTTGAGCACAGATACGCAGTATTTT
CDR3 protein: CASSLGPSLSTDTQYF
D gene: -
clone size: -
V gene: TRBV27
J gene: TRBJ2-3

CDR3 DNA: TGTGCCATCAACCGGGACACTGACGAGCAGTACTTC
CDR3 protein: CAINRDTDEQYF
D gene: -
clone size: medium-sized
V gene: TRBV10-3
J gene: TRBJ2-7

CDR3 DNA: TGTGCCAGCAGCCCGACGGGACTTTCGGCCGGGGAGCTGTTTTTT
CDR3 protein: CASSPTGLSAGELFF
D gene: -
clone size: -
V gene: TRBV5-5
J gene: TRBJ2-2

CDR3 DNA: TGTGCCAGCAGCCAGGAGAATCCGACCTACAATGAGCAGTTCTTC
CDR3 protein: CASSQENPTYNEQFF
D gene: -
clone size: -
V gene: TRBV5-4
J gene: TRBJ2-1

CDR3 DNA: TGTGCCAGCAGCTCCCAGAAGAACACTGAAGCTTTCTTT
CDR3 protein: CASSSQKNTEAFF
D gene: -
clone size: -
V gene: TRBV11-2
J gene: TRBJ1-1

CDR3 DNA: TGTGCCAGTAGTGATGGGGGCCACCCCTATGGCTACACCTTC
CDR3 protein: CASSDGGHPYGYTF
D gene: -
clone size: -
V gene: TRBV19
J gene: TRBJ1-2

CDR3 DNA: TGTGCCAGCGCCCCCGCCCGGGCCCCGTGGCAGCAGTACTTC
CDR3 protein: CASAPARAPWQQYF
D gene: -
clone size: -
V gene: TRBV28
J gene: TRBJ2-7

CDR3 DNA: TGCGCCAGCAGCCAGCCTGGGACAGGCGCCTCTGGGGCCAACGTCCTGACTTTC
CDR3 protein: CASSQPGTGASGANVLTF
D gene: TRBD1
clone size: once
V gene: TRBV4-1
J gene: TRBJ2-6

CDR3 DNA: TGTGCCATCAGTGATCAGAGGCAGGGGAGCCAGCCCCAGCATTTT
CDR3 protein: CAISDQRQGSQPQHF
D gene: -
clone size: -
V gene: TRBV10-3
J gene: TRBJ1-5